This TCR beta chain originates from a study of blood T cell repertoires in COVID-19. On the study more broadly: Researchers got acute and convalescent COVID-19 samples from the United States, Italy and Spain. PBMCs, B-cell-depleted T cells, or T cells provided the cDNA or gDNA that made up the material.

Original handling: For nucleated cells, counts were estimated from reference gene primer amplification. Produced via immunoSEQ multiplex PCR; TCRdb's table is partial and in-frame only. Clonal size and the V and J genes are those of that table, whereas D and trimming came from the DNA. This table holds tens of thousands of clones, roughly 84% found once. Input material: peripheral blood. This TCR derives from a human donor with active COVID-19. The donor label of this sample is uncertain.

DNA of the CDR3: TGTGCCAGCAGCCGACAGGGCCAAGAGACCCAGTACTTC. It codes for CASSRQGQETQYF. This chain connects TRBV7-3 to TRBJ2-5, with 7 bases that match TRBD1. CDR1 SGHTA and CDR2 FQGTGA come from the germline V gene. This CDR3 is built from 13 residues. V dropped 5 bases and J dropped 1; count of bases not matched to a gene: 1.